This T cell receptor (beta chain) was obtained from a study of response to subunit inactivated influenza vaccine. Study results and limitations: There was a suggestion from the authors that each seasonal influenza vaccination recruits few new T cells.

This CDR3 has 14 residues. V gave up 1 base and J gave up 7 bases, with 14 bases separating them. The germline CDR1 and CDR2 sequences are SQVTM and ANQGSEA. Only a few counts were recorded for this clonotype. Antigen specificity is unknown. TCRdb independently ran MiXCR on the RT-PCR reads; one entry per CDR3 protein. Of roughly 670,000 distinct CDR3 sequences listed, 13% to 15% were seen once; the top ten hold approximately 7.6%. The receptor was isolated from a man between 50 and 59 years old who received an inactivated influenza vaccine. This chain uses TRBV29-1 with TRBJ2-1; no reliable D call. Sequenced material: PBMCs from blood, taken less than 15 days before vaccination. The CDR3 reads CSVEAPSSKNEQFF. CDR3 bases: TGCAGCGTTGAAGCCCCGAGTTCCAAGAATGAGCAGTTCTTC.